This passage covers 17 T cell receptor beta chains from one sample sequenced in a study of cytomegalovirus exposure and HLA in healthy donors listed by TCRdb under 2017. The library was produced with the immunoSEQ multiplex PCR assay. A mixture of 60 forward primers for TCR Vbeta segments and 13 reverse primers for TCR Jbeta segments was used in the multiplex PCR. TCRdb took this table from immuneACCESS and kept in-frame rearrangements with V and J called. Such tables lack part of the clones; where checked against another copy, unresolved V genes explain under half of the gap, and the rest is unexplained. A total of 120,000 or so clones appear in this sample, less than 90% of them only once. The top ten clones comprise about 20% of the sample. Material: PBMCs. The source is a man between 18 and 35 years old in good health and CMV-seropositive.

In this sample, this clone turned up once. The rearrangement uses TRBV11-2 and TRBJ2-1; D remains ambiguous. Germline lookup yields CDR1 SGHAT and CDR2 FQNNGV. The CDR3 extends over 15 amino acids. Trimming removed 1 base at V and 0 bases at J, with 7 bases between. This CDR3 is CASSLAQSSYNEQFF. Written as DNA, the CDR3 is TGTGCCAGCAGCTTAGCACAGAGCTCCTACAATGAGCAGTTCTTC.

This chain uses TRBV15 with TRBJ2-2; no clear D. The CDR3 is 14 residues long. V lost 0 bases to trimming and J lost 7 bases, with 9 bases between them. CDR1 and CDR2 from the germline V gene are LNHNV and YYDKDF (reference sequence). The CDR3 loop reads CATSRDSGLGELFF. CDR3 in DNA: TGTGCCACCAGCAGAGATTCGGGTCTCGGGGAGCTGTTTTTT.

This chain connects TRBV30 to TRBJ1-2; D is unresolved. Trimming pared 2 bases from V and 8 bases from J, leaving 9 bases between. From germline, CDR1 is GTSNPN and CDR2 SVGIG (reference sequence). This CDR3 comprises 11 residues. The CDR3 sequence is CAWSFRGGYTF. The CDR3 coding sequence is TGTGCCTGGAGTTTCCGGGGAGGCTACACCTTC.

The rearrangement joins TRBV11-2 to TRBJ2-1, with TRBD2 identical over 7 bases. The CDR3 loop spans 16 amino acids. J lost 2 bases, V lost 2 bases, and 6 bases had no gene match. The germline CDR1 and CDR2 sequences are SGHAT and FQNNGV. The CDR3 DNA sequence: TGTGCCAGCAGCTTAACTTGGGGGGGGACCTACAATGAGCAGTTCTTC. Its protein is CASSLTWGGTYNEQFF.

The rearrangement links TRBV13 to TRBJ1-4, with TRBD1 matching over 8 bases. There are 15 residues in the CDR3. The V gene end was trimmed by 4 bases and the J gene end by 8 bases; junction bases not matched to a gene: 9. The germline CDR1 and CDR2 sequences are PRHDT and FYEKMQ (reference sequence). This CDR3 reads CASSSSGQGYEKLFF. In DNA, the CDR3 is TGTGCCAGCAGCTCCTCCGGACAGGGTTACGAAAAACTGTTTTTT.

V and J are TRBV9 and TRBJ1-4; D is uncertain. Germline values: CDR1 SGDLS, CDR2 YYNGEE. Trimming took off 0 bases at V and 2 bases at J, with 26 bases between the two ends. The CDR3 consists of 21 residues. The DNA of the CDR3 is TGTGCCAGCAGCGTAGCCAAACCCCGGGCGGGCCCTGTCTTGACTAATGAAAAACTGTTTTTT. This gives the protein CASSVAKPRAGPVLTNEKLFF.

The gene calls are TRBV30 and TRBJ1-1, with 7 bases that match TRBD1. Trimming removed 5 bases from V and 2 bases from J; junction bases left unmatched: 11. Germline CDR1 is GTSNPN and CDR2 is SVGIG (reference sequence). The CDR3 sequence is 15 residues long. The CDR3 DNA follows: TGTGCCTGGTACTCCATGACAGGGATTAACACTGAAGCTTTCTTT. Protein: CAWYSMTGINTEAFF.

V and J are TRBV9 and TRBJ1-2, with 12 bases aligning to TRBD1. This CDR3 comprises 13 residues. The V and J ends lost 2 bases and 14 bases, in that order; junction bases with no gene match: 7. Germline CDR1 SGDLS, CDR2 YYNGEE. CDR3 sequence (DNA): TGTGCCAGCAGCGTCGGGGACAGGGGGCCCTTGACCTTC. This encodes CASSVGDRGPLTF.

The chain recombines TRBV5-1 with TRBJ1-6, with 9 bases fitting TRBD1. J was trimmed by 6 bases and V by 3 bases; bases with no gene match: 13. The germline V gene has CDR1 SGHRS and CDR2 YFSETQ. The length of the CDR3 is 18 residues. CDR3 coding DNA: TGCGCCAGCAGCTCACACCCCCGGGACAGGGCTTTTAATTCACCCCTCCACTTT. Protein: CASSSHPRDRAFNSPLHF. The full variable domain, completed using reference TRBV5-1 and TRBJ1-6, is KAGVTQTPRYLIKTRGQQVTLSCSPISGHRSVSWYQQTPGQGLQFLFEYFSETQRNKGNFPGRFSGRQFSNSRSEMNVSTLELGDSALYLCASSSHPRDRAFNSPLHFGNGTRLTVT.

V usage is TRBV14 and J usage is TRBJ2-1; 9 bases fit TRBD1. V shed 4 bases and J 2 bases; nucleotides not matched to a gene: 6. Per the germline V gene, CDR1 is SGHDN and CDR2 is FVKESK. The CDR3 is 16 residues long. CDR3 nucleotides: TGTGCCAGCAGCCGCCTACAGGGGGCTGCCTACAATGAGCAGTTCTTC. The encoded protein is CASSRLQGAAYNEQFF.

The chain recombines TRBV5-4 with TRBJ2-7; D is ambiguous. The CDR3 totals 12 residues. Germline V CDR1 and CDR2: SGHNT, YYREEE (reference sequence). V shed 4 bases and J shed 6 bases, with 11 bases lying between them. The CDR3, as DNA: TGTGCCAGCAGCATCAATAGAGGCGAGCAGTACTTC. As protein: CASSINRGEQYF.

In DNA, the CDR3 is TGTGCCAGCAGTTTAGCGCTAGCCACAGATACGCAGTATTTT. The encoded protein is CASSLALATDTQYF. The rearrangement links TRBV28 to TRBJ2-3, with D maybe TRBD2 (5 bases). CDR1 and CDR2 from the germline V gene are MDHEN and SYDVKM. This CDR3 region has 14 residues. Trimming pared 2 bases from V and 2 bases from J, leaving 8 bases between. Based on the CDR3 plus reference TRBV28 and TRBJ2-3, the full variable domain is DVKVTQSSRYLVKRTGEKVFLECVQDMDHENMFWYRQDPGLGLRLIYFSYDVKMKEKGDIPEGYSVSREKKERFSLILESASTNQTSMYLCASSLALATDTQYFGPGTRLTVL.

The J gene is TRBJ2-3, the V gene TRBV29-1; TRBD1 might be the D (6 bases). The CDR3 consists of 14 residues. The germline CDR1 and CDR2 sequences are SQVTM and ANQGSEA. Trimming removed 1 base at V and 3 bases at J, with 11 bases between. DNA for the CDR3: TGCAGCGTTGAAGGGGGGCAGGGGACAGATACGCAGTATTTT. It specifies CSVEGGQGTDTQYF.

V and J are TRBV18 and TRBJ2-3; no clear D gene. The V end was cut by 6 bases, the J end by 0 bases, with 10 bases between. The CDR3 extends over 14 amino acids. The germline gives CDR1 KGHSH, CDR2 LQKENI. The DNA of the CDR3 is TGTGCCAGCTCTACAGTTTCCAGCACAGATACGCAGTATTTT. Residues: CASSTVSSTDTQYF.

The chain joins TRBV29-1 to TRBJ2-7; TRBD1 aligns across 7 bases. J lost 3 bases, V lost 4 bases, and 9 bases had no gene match. Germline CDR1 SQVTM, CDR2 ANQGSEA. This CDR3 has 14 amino acids. CDR3 amino acids: CSVVPGQKIYEQYF. The CDR3 DNA sequence: TGCAGCGTTGTACCGGGACAGAAAATCTACGAGCAGTACTTC.

The V call is TRBV6-1, the J call TRBJ2-7; 7 bases align to TRBD1. The germline V gene has CDR1 MNHNS and CDR2 SASEGT. The ends lost 6 bases at V and 4 bases at J; junction bases unmatched: 9. The CDR3 covers 14 residues. CDR3 coding DNA: TGTGCCAGCAGCGCTCCGACAGGGAAGTACGAGCAGTACTTC. Protein sequence: CASSAPTGKYEQYF.

The J gene is TRBJ2-4, the V gene TRBV28; 9 bases line up with TRBD1. This CDR3 region has 15 residues. Per the germline V gene, CDR1 is MDHEN and CDR2 is SYDVKM. V was pared by 6 bases and J by 1 base, with 4 bases of the junction left unmatched. Here the CDR3 DNA reads TGTGCCAGCAGAGGGACAGGGATGGCCAAAAACATTCAGTACTTC. Encoded protein: CASRGTGMAKNIQYF.